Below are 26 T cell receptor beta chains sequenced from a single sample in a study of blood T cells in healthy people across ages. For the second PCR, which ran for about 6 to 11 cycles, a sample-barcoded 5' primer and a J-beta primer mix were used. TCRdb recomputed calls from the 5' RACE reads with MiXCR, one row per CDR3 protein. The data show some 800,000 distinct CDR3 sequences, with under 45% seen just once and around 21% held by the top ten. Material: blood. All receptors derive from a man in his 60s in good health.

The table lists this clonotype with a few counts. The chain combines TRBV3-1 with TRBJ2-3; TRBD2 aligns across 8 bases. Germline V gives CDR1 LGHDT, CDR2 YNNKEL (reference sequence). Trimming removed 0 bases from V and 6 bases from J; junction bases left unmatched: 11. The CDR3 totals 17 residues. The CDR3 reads CASSQDRSGGGKDTQYF. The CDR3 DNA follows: TGTGCCAGCAGCCAAGATAGGAGCGGGGGAGGGAAGGATACGCAGTATTTT.

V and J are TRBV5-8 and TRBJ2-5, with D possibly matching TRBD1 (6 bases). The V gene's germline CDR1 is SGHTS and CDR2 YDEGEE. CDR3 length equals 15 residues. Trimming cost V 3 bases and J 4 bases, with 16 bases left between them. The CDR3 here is CASSYPRGPRETQYF. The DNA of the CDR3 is TGTGCCAGCAGCTATCCCAGGGGCCCTCGAGAGACCCAGTACTTC.

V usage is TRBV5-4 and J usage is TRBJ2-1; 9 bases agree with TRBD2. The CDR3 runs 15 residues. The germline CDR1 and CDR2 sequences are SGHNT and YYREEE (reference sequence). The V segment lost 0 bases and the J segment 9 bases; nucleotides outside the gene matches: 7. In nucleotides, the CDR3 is TGTGCCAGCAGCTTGGTCGGCGGGGGGGTAGGTGAGCAGTTCTTC. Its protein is CASSLVGGGVGEQFF.

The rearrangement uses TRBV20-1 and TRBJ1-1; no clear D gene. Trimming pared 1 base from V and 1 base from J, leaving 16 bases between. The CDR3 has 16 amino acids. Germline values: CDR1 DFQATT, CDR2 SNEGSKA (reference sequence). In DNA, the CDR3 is TGCAGTGCTAGAGGACAAACAATCGGCAGGAACACTGAAGCTTTCTTT. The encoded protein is CSARGQTIGRNTEAFF.

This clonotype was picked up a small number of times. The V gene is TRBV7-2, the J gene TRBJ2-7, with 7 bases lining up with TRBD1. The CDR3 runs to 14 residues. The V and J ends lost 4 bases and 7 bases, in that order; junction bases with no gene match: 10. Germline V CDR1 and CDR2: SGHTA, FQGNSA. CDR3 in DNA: TGTGCCAGCAGCTCAAGAAAGGGGGCCTGGGAGCAGTACTTC. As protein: CASSSRKGAWEQYF.

DNA of the CDR3: TGCAGTGCTAGAGATTGGGGACAGGGGCCCGTGGAGACCCAGTACTTC. Amino acid sequence: CSARDWGQGPVETQYF. This chain joins TRBV20-1 and TRBJ2-5, with 10 nucleotides matching TRBD1. This CDR3 spans 16 amino acids. Germline V gene lookup returns CDR1 DFQATT and CDR2 SNEGSKA (reference sequence). V lost 0 bases, J lost 5 bases, and 9 bases stayed unmatched.

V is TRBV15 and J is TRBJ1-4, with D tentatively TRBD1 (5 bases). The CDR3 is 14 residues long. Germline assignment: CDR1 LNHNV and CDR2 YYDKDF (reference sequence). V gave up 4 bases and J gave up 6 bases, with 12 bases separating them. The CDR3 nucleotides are TGTGCCACCAGCACTGTCGGGGGGGATGAAAAACTGTTTTTT. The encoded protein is CATSTVGGDEKLFF.

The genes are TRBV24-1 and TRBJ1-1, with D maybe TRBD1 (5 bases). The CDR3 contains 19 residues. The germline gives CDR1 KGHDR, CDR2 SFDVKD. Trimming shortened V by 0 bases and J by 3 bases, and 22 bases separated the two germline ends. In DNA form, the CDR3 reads TGTGCCACCAGTGATTTGCGAGGTCTACAGGAGGGGTTGGACACTGAAGCTTTCTTT. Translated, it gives CATSDLRGLQEGLDTEAFF.

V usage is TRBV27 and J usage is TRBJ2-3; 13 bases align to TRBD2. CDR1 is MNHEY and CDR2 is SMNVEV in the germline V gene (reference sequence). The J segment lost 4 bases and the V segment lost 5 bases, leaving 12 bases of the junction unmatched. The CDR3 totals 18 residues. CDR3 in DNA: TGTGCCAGCAGTACGCCCCGGGGACTAGCGGGGCATTCAGATACGCAGTATTTT. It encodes CASSTPRGLAGHSDTQYF.

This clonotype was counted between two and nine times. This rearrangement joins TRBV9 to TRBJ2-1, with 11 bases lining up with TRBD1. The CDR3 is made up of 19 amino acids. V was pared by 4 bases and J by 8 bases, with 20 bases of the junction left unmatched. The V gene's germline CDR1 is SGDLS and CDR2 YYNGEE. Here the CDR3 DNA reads TGTGCCAGCAGCCCCAATTTAGGGGGGTTAGGACAGGGGGCTTATGAGCAGTTCTTC. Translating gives CASSPNLGGLGQGAYEQFF.

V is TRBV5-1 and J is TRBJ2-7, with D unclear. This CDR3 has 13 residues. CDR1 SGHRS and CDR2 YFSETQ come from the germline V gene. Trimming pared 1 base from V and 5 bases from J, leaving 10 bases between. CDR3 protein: CASSLSWPNEQYF. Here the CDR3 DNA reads TGCGCCAGCAGCTTGTCGTGGCCAAACGAGCAGTACTTC.

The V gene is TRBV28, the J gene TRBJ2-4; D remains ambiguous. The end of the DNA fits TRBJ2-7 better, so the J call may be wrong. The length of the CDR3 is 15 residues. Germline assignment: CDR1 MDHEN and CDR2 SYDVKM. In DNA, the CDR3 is TGTGCCAGCAGTTTCTTAGGGAAAGTGTTGGGCGAGCAGTACTTC. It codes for CASSFLGKVLGEQYF.

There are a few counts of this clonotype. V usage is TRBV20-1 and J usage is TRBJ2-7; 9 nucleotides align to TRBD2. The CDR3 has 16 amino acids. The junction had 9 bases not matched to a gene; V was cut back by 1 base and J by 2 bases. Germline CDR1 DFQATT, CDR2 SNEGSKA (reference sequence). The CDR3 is CSARAFLASGAYEQYF. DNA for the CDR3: TGCAGTGCTAGAGCATTTCTTGCTAGCGGGGCCTACGAGCAGTACTTC.

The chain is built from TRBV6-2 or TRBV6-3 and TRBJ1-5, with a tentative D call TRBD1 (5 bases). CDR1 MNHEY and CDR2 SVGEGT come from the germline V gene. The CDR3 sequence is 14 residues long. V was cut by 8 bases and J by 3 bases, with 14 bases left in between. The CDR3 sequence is CASETGGTNQPQHF. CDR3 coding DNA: TGTGCCAGCGAAACCGGCGGGACCAATCAGCCCCAGCATTTT.

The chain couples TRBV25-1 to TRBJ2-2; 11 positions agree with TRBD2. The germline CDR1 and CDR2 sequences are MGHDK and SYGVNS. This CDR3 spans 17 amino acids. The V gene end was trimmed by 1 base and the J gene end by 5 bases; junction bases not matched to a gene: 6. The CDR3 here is CASSESQLAGVTGELFF. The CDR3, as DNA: TGTGCCAGCAGTGAATCCCAACTAGCGGGGGTAACCGGGGAGCTGTTTTTT.

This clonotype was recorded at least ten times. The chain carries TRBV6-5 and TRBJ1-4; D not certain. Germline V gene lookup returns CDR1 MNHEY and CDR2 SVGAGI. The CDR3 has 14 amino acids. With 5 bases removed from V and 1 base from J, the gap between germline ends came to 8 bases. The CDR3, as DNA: TGTGCCAGCAGTCCGGCTGGAACTAATGAAAAACTGTTTTTT. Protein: CASSPAGTNEKLFF.

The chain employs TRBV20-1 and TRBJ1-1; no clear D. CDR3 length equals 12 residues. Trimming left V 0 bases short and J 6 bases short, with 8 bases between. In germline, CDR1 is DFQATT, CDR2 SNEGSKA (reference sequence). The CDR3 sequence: CSARDPSPEAFF. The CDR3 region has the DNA TGCAGTGCTAGAGATCCAAGCCCTGAAGCTTTCTTT.

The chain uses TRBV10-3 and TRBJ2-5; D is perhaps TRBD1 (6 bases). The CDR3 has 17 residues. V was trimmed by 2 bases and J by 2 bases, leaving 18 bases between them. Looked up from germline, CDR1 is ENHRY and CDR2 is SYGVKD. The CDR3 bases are TGTGCCATCAGTGAGGAGTTGGGCAGGGGAAGGCAAGAGACCCAGTACTTC. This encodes CAISEELGRGRQETQYF.

In nucleotides, the CDR3 is TGTGCCAGCAGCTTTAACAGGGAAGGAGAGACCCAGTACTTC. This gives the protein CASSFNREGETQYF. This chain links TRBV5-4 with TRBJ2-5; tentatively, D is TRBD1 (6 bases). The CDR3 sequence is 14 residues long. V lost 2 bases and J lost 4, with 12 bases in between. Germline assignment: CDR1 SGHNT and CDR2 YYREEE (reference sequence).

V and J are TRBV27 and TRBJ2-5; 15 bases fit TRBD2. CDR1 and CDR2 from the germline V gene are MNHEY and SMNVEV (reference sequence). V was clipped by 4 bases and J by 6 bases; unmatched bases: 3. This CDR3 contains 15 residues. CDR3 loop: CASSSGTSGGKTQYF. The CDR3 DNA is TGTGCCAGCAGTTCAGGGACTAGCGGGGGGAAGACCCAGTACTTC.

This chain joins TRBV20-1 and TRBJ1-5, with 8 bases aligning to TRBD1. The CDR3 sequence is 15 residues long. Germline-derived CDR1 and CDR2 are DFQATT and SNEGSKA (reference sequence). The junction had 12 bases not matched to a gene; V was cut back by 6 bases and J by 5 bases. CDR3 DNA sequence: TGCAGTGCAGCCCAGGGGGCCCGTTTGGATCAGCCCCAGCATTTT. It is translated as CSAAQGARLDQPQHF.

The CDR3 DNA reads TGTGCCAGCAGCCAAAAGACTCTGGCGGTGGGGGAGCAGTACTTC. Its translation: CASSQKTLAVGEQYF. The V call is TRBV6-5, the J call TRBJ2-5; D could derive from TRBD1 or TRBD2 (5 bases each). The CDR3 is 15 residues long. Trimming cost V 6 bases and J 11 bases, with 25 bases left between them. Germline V gene sequence: CDR1 MNHEY, CDR2 SVGAGI.

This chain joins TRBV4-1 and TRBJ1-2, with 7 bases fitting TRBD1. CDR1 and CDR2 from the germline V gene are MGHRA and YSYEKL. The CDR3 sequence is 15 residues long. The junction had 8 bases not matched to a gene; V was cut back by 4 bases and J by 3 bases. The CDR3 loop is CASSLSTGTDYGYTF. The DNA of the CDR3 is TGCGCCAGCAGCCTCTCTACCGGGACAGACTATGGCTACACCTTC.

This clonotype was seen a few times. CDR3: CASRNGNRADEQYF. The CDR3 nucleotides are TGTGCCAGCAGAAACGGGAACAGGGCGGATGAGCAGTACTTC. V is TRBV3-1 and J is TRBJ2-7; D is perhaps TRBD1 (6 bases). The germline CDR1 and CDR2 sequences are LGHDT and YNNKEL (reference sequence). V lost 6 bases and J 7 bases, leaving 19 bases between the germline ends. The CDR3 contains 14 residues.

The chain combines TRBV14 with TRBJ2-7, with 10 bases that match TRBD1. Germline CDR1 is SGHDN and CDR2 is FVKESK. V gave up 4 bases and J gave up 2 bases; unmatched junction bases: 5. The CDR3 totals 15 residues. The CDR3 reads CASSRGQGYAYEQYF. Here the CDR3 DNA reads TGTGCCAGCAGCCGGGGACAGGGGTACGCCTACGAGCAGTACTTC.

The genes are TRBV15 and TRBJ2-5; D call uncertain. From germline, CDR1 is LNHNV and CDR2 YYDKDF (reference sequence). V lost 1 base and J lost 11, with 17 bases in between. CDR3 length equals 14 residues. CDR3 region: CATSRVIGPYKQYF. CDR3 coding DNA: TGTGCCACCAGCAGAGTAATAGGCCCATACAAGCAGTACTTC.